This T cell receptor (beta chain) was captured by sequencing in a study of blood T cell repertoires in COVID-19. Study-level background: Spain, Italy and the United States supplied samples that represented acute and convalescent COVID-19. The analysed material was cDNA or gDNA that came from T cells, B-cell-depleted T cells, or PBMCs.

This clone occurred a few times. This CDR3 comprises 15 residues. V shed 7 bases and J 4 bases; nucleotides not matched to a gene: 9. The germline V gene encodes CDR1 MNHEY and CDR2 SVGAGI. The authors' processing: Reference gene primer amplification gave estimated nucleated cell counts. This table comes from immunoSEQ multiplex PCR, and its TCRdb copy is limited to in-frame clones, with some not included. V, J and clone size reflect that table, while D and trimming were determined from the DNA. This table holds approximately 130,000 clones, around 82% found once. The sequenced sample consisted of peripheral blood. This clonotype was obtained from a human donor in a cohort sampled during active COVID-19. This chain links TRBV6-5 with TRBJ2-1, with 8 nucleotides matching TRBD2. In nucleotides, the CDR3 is TGTGCCAGCATGATCTTAGCGGGATCATACAATGAGCAGTTCTTC. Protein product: CASMILAGSYNEQFF.